Given below is one T cell receptor beta chain in context. Repertoires were generated with immunoSEQ multiplex PCR, while TCRdb's copy carries only in-frame clones and drops some. The sample has roughly 73,000 clones, roughly 80% seen once. The CDR3 is 14 amino acids. Losses at the gene ends were 5 bases for V and 2 bases for J; bases not matched to a gene: 2. Looked up from germline, CDR1 is LNHNV and CDR2 is YYDKDF (reference sequence). The sample comes from a study of OX40 agonist ivuxolimab in advanced cancers. Overall study context: Partial responses were observed in three patients, of whom one had hepatocellular carcinoma and two had cutaneous melanoma.

The J gene is TRBJ2-7, the V gene TRBV15; 11 bases line up with TRBD1. Sequences were derived from CD4+ or CD8+ T cells sorted from blood, sampled in a trial of the OX40 agonist ivuxolimab. The clonotype was recovered from an adult with an advanced solid tumor such as melanoma, head and neck, liver or kidney cancer. CDR3 coding DNA: TGTGCCACCAGCGGGGGACAGGGGGCCTACGAGCAGTACTTC. This gives the protein CATSGGQGAYEQYF.